Listed below are T cell receptor beta chains from one sample, sequenced in a study of cytomegalovirus exposure and HLA in healthy donors. Using immunoSEQ multiplex PCR, the repertoire was profiled, and TCRdb retains in-frame clones only, with some absent. The sample lists about 86,000 clones, about 70% occurring once. Sequencing was performed on PBMCs. Source of these receptors: a man in his sixties in good health and CMV-seronegative. Both conserved end residues are part of each CDR3. Each record gives: V gene, D gene, J gene, clone size, CDR3 protein, CDR3 DNA. D genes are given only for firm matches. Some rows mark clone size as missing; the rest say once, few, many or name a class of expanded clone.

>TRBV19|TRBD1|TRBJ2-3|.
CASSMRTGGTDTQYF
TGTGCCAGTAGTATGAGGACAGGAGGCACAGATACGCAGTATTTT
>TRBV23-1|.|TRBJ2-2|.
CASSQAQSFTGELFF
TGCGCCAGCAGTCAAGCCCAGAGCTTCACCGGGGAGCTGTTTTTT
>TRBV11-3|TRBD1|TRBJ2-1|.
CASSPRTGGDEQFF
TGTGCCAGCAGCCCCCGGACAGGAGGCGATGAGCAGTTCTTC
>TRBV28|.|TRBJ2-5|.
CASTLGGSRETQYF
TGTGCCAGCACCCTCGGAGGGTCCAGGGAGACCCAGTACTTC
>TRBV6-1|.|TRBJ2-1|few
CASSVEGSYNEQFF
TGTGCCAGCAGTGTCGAGGGCTCCTACAATGAGCAGTTCTTC
>TRBV7-9|TRBD2|TRBJ2-1|few
CASRTSGGGEQFF
TGTGCCAGCAGAACTAGCGGGGGGGGTGAGCAGTTCTTC
>TRBV5-8|TRBD2|TRBJ2-5|.
CASSLRTSGAQETQYF
TGTGCCAGCAGCTTGAGGACTAGCGGTGCCCAAGAGACCCAGTACTTC
>TRBV5-1|TRBD1|TRBJ1-1|.
CASSADRQAEAFF
TGCGCCAGCAGCGCGGACAGGCAAGCTGAAGCTTTCTTT
>TRBV7-9|.|TRBJ2-2|.
CASSSPKGGQGRGTGELFF
TGTGCCAGCAGCTCTCCCAAGGGGGGGCAGGGGCGAGGAACCGGGGAGCTGTTTTTT
>TRBV29-1|.|TRBJ2-7|.
CSVGSGHGEQYF
TGCAGCGTTGGATCAGGTCACGGCGAGCAGTACTTC
>TRBV5-6|.|TRBJ2-5|.
CASSSWTTQETQYF
TGTGCCAGCAGCTCCTGGACTACCCAAGAGACCCAGTACTTC
>TRBV6-1|.|TRBJ1-5|.
CASSLGGPPNQPQHF
TGTGCCAGCAGCCTCGGGGGACCACCAAATCAGCCCCAGCATTTT
>TRBV2|.|TRBJ1-1|.
CASSDAGQLNTEAFF
TGTGCCAGCAGTGATGCAGGGCAGTTGAACACTGAAGCTTTCTTT
>TRBV5-1|TRBD2|TRBJ2-2|.
CASSLGLAGYTGELFF
TGCGCCAGCAGCTTGGGGTTAGCGGGATACACCGGGGAGCTGTTTTTT
>TRBV9|.|TRBJ2-3|.
CASSSRLIRPTDTQYF
TGTGCCAGCAGCTCCCGACTGATTCGCCCCACAGATACGCAGTATTTT
>TRBV7-9|TRBD1|TRBJ1-4|.
CASSLIGQGREKLFF
TGTGCCAGCAGCTTAATCGGACAGGGTCGGGAAAAACTGTTTTTT
>TRBV6-6|.|TRBJ2-5|.
CASRKDIWIETQYF
TGTGCCAGCAGGAAGGACATTTGGATAGAGACCCAGTACTTC
>TRBV29-1|TRBD1|TRBJ2-1|.
CSAGQGIYNEQFF
TGCAGCGCCGGACAGGGGATCTACAATGAGCAGTTCTTC
>TRBV9|TRBD1|TRBJ2-6|.
CASSVDRAGANVLTF
TGTGCCAGCAGCGTCGACAGGGCTGGGGCCAACGTCCTGACTTTC
>TRBV4-3|TRBD1|TRBJ2-5|.
CASSPRRGQGVETQYF
TGCGCCAGCAGCCCCCGGCGGGGACAGGGGGTCGAGACCCAGTACTTC
>TRBV6-1|TRBD1|TRBJ1-4|.
CASRESGTGREKLFF
TGTGCCAGCAGAGAATCCGGGACAGGGAGAGAAAAACTGTTTTTT
>TRBV5-4|TRBD2|TRBJ2-3|.
CASSLGSGGATDTQYF
TGTGCCAGCAGCTTGGGTAGCGGGGGGGCTACAGATACGCAGTATTTT
>TRBV21-1|.|TRBJ2-3|.
CASSTNPAGGPTDTQYF
TGTGCCAGCAGCACCAACCCAGCGGGGGGGCCCACAGATACGCAGTATTTT
>TRBV11-3|TRBD2|TRBJ2-1|.
CASSLAGTSGGREQFF
TGTGCCAGCAGCTTAGCCGGGACTAGCGGGGGAAGGGAGCAGTTCTTC
>TRBV7-6|.|TRBJ1-2|.
CASSLTEVTRGYTF
TGTGCCAGCAGCTTGACTGAGGTGACCCGTGGCTACACCTTC
>TRBV18|.|TRBJ1-5|.
CASSPDGGNIPYSNQPQHF
TGTGCCAGCTCACCAGACGGGGGGAACATCCCATATAGCAATCAGCCCCAGCATTTT
>TRBV5-1|.|TRBJ2-5|.
CASSSGGGTRETQYF
TGCGCCAGCAGCTCCGGTGGAGGTACGAGGGAGACCCAGTACTTC
>TRBV4-3|TRBD1|TRBJ1-6|few
CATGDSLDSPLHF
TGCGCCACGGGGGACAGCTTAGATTCACCCCTCCACTTT
>TRBV29-1|.|TRBJ2-1|.
CSVYKGEPDNEQFF
TGCAGTGTTTACAAGGGGGAGCCGGACAATGAGCAGTTCTTC
>TRBV7-8|.|TRBJ1-1|.
CASSFMNTEAFF
TGTGCCAGCAGCTTTATGAACACTGAAGCTTTCTTT
>TRBV14|TRBD2|TRBJ2-1|few
CASSLAGGLDEQFF
TGTGCCAGCAGCCTAGCGGGAGGGCTGGACGAGCAGTTCTTC
>TRBV7-2|TRBD2|TRBJ2-1|.
CASRPSSGGANSNEQFF
TGTGCCAGCAGGCCGAGTTCGGGGGGGGCGAATAGCAATGAGCAGTTCTTC
>TRBV5-1|TRBD2|TRBJ2-1|.
CASSLVPAGGGSYNEQFF
TGCGCCAGCAGCTTGGTTCCGGCGGGAGGGGGGTCCTACAATGAGCAGTTCTTC
>TRBV28|.|TRBJ2-1|few
CASSSGNDEQFF
TGTGCCAGCAGTTCGGGGAACGATGAGCAGTTCTTC
>TRBV5-1|.|TRBJ2-3|.
CASSKSGLPDTQYF
TGCGCCAGCAGCAAATCGGGACTCCCAGATACGCAGTATTTT
>TRBV7-9|TRBD2|TRBJ2-1|.
CASSFGQGRLAGLNEQFF
TGTGCCAGCAGCTTCGGGCAGGGTCGACTAGCGGGCCTCAATGAGCAGTTCTTC
>TRBV4-3|.|TRBJ1-4|.
CASSHGWKQSNEKLFF
TGCGCCAGCAGCCACGGATGGAAACAGAGTAATGAAAAACTGTTTTTT
>TRBV6-5|.|TRBJ1-5|.
CASSRRENQPQHF
TGTGCCAGCAGTCGGCGGGAGAATCAGCCCCAGCATTTT
>TRBV4-2|TRBD1|TRBJ2-3|few
CASSHGQGTDTQYF
TGTGCCAGCAGCCATGGACAGGGGACAGATACGCAGTATTTT
>TRBV28|.|TRBJ2-7|.
CASSFEQETYEQYF
TGTGCCAGCAGTTTCGAACAGGAGACCTACGAGCAGTACTTC
>TRBV7-9|.|TRBJ2-7|.
CASSPPRGIHEQYF
TGTGCCAGCAGCCCCCCCCGGGGGATCCACGAGCAGTACTTC
>TRBV6-6|TRBD1|TRBJ2-1|.
CASRGPGQGINEQFF
TGTGCCAGCAGGGGGCCGGGACAGGGGATCAATGAGCAGTTCTTC
>TRBV7-2|.|TRBJ1-1|.
CASSLGRVDTEAFF
TGTGCCAGCAGCTTAGGGCGGGTAGACACTGAAGCTTTCTTT
>TRBV4-1|TRBD2|TRBJ2-7|few
CASSPLGLAASYEQYF
TGCGCCAGCAGCCCGCTCGGACTAGCGGCGTCCTACGAGCAGTACTTC
>TRBV18|.|TRBJ2-5|.
CASSPGVSEEQYF
TGTGCCAGCTCACCAGGGGTTTCGGAGGAACAGTACTTC